Many counts were recorded for the clone carrying this T cell receptor (beta chain). What it binds is not known. The data were taken from a study of shared clonotypes between healthy human individuals. Regarding the study as a whole: Of the naive CD4 clonotypes, around 4.8% were shared across several donors. Across subsets, estimated richness was generally greater for naive than for memory populations.

Between the trimmed V and J ends, which lost 1 base and 9 bases, there was a span of 13 bases. Per the germline V gene, CDR1 is SNHLY and CDR2 is FYNNEI. The CDR3 is made up of 15 amino acids. Produced via immunoSEQ multiplex PCR; TCRdb's table is partial and in-frame only. The sample shows some 630,000 clones, approximately 75% of them seen only once. This sequence originates from a woman aged 25 to 45 in good health. The specimen sequenced was memory CD4+ T cells sorted from blood. The sample's subset: CD45RA-negative fraction. V gene TRBV2 combines with J gene TRBJ1-6; D perhaps matches TRBD1 (5 bases). The CDR3 sequence is CASSEGDRLVSPLHF. CDR3 nucleotides: TGTGCCAGCAGTGAAGGGGACCGACTTGTTTCACCCCTCCACTTT.